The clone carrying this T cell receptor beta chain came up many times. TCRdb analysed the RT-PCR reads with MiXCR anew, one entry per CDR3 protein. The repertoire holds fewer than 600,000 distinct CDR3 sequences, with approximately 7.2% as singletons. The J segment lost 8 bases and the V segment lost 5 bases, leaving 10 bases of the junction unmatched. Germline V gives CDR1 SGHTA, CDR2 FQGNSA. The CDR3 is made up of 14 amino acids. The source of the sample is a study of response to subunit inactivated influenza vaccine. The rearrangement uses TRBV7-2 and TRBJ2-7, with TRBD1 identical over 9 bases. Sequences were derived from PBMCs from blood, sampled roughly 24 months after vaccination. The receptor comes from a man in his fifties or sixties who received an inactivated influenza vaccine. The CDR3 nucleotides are TGTGCCAGCAGCCAAGGACAGGGGATGGGGAAGCAGTACTTC. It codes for CASSQGQGMGKQYF.